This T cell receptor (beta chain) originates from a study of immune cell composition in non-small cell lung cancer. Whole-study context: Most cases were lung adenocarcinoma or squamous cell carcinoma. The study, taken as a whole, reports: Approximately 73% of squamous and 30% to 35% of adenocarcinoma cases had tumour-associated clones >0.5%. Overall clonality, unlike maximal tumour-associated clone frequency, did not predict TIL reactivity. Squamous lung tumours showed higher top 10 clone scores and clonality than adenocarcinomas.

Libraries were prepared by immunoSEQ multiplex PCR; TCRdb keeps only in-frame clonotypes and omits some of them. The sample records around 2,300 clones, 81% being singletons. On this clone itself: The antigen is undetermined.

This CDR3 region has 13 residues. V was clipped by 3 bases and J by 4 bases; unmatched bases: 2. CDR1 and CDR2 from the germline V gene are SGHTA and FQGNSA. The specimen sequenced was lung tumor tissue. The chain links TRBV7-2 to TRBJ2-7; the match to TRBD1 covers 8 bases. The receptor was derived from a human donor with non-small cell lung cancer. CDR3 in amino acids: CASSFDRGYEQYF. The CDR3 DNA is TGTGCCAGCAGCTTCGACAGGGGATACGAGCAGTACTTC.